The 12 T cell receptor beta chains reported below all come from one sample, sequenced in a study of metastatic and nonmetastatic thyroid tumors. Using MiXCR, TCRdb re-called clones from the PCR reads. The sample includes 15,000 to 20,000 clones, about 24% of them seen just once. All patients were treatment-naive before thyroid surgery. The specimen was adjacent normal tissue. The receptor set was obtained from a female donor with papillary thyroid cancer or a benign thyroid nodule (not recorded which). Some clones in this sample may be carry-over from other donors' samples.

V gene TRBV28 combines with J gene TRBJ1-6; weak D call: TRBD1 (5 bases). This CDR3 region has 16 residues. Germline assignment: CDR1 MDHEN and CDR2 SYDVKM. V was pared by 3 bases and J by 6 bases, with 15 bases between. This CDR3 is CASSFRSRASNSPLHF. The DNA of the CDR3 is TGTGCCAGCAGTTTTCGCTCCAGGGCGAGTAATTCACCCCTCCACTTT.

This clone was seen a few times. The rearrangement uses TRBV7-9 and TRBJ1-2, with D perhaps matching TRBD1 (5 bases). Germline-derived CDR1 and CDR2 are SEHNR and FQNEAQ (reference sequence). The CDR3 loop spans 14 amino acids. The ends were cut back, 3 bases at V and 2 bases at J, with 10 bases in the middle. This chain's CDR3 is CASSFPGLNYGYTF. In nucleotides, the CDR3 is TGTGCCAGCAGCTTCCCGGGACTGAACTATGGCTACACCTTC.

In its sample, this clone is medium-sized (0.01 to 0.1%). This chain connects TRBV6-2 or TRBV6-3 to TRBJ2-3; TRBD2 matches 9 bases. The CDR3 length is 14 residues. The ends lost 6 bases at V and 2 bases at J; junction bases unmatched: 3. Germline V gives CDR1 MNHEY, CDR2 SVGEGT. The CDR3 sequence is CASSGGRATDTQYF. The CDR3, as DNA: TGTGCCAGCAGCGGCGGGAGGGCCACAGATACGCAGTATTTT.

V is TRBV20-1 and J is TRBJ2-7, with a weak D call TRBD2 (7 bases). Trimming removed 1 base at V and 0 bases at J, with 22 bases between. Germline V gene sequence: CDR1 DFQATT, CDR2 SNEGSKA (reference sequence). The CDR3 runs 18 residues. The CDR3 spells CSARGTEGGGGFSYEQYF. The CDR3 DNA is TGCAGTGCTAGAGGGACAGAGGGTGGCGGGGGTTTCTCCTACGAGCAGTACTTC.

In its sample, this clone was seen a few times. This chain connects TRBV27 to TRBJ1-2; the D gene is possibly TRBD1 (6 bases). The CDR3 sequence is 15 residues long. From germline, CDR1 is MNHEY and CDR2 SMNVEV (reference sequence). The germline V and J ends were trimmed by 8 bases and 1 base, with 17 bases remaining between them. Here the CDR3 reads CASGIVGAGNYGYTF. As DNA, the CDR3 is TGTGCCAGCGGCATAGTGGGGGCTGGTAACTATGGCTACACCTTC.

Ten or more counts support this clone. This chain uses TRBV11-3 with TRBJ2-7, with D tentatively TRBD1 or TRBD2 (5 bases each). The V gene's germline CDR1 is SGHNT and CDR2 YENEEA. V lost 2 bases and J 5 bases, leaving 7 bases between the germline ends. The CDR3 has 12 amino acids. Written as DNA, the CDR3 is TGTGCCAGCAGCTTACGGGGCGACGAGCAGTACTTC. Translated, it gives CASSLRGDEQYF.

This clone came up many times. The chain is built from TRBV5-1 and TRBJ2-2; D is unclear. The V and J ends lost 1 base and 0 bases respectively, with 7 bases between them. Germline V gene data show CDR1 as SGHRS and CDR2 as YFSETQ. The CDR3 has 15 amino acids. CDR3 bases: TGCGCCAGCAGCTTGCGGATACCGAACACCGGGGAGCTGTTTTTT. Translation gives CASSLRIPNTGELFF. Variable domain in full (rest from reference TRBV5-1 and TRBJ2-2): KAGVTQTPRYLIKTRGQQVTLSCSPISGHRSVSWYQQTPGQGLQFLFEYFSETQRNKGNFPGRFSGRQFSNSRSEMNVSTLELGDSALYLCASSLRIPNTGELFFGEGSRLTVL.

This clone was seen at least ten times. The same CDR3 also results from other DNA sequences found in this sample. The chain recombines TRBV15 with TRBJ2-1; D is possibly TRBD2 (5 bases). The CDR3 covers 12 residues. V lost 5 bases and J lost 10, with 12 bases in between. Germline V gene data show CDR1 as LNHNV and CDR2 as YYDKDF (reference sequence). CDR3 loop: CATSLVPGEQFF. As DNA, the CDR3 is TGTGCCACCAGCCTCGTCCCGGGGGAGCAGTTCTTC.

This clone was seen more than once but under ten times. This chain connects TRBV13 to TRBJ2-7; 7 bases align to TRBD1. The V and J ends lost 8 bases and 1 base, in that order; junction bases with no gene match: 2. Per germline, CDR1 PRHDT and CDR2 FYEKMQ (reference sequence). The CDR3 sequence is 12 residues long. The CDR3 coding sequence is TGTGCCAGCCGACAGGGATCCTACGAGCAGTACTTC. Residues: CASRQGSYEQYF.

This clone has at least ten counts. The chain's CDR3 is CASSLLTSGYNEQFF. The CDR3 nucleotides read TGTGCCAGCAGCTTGTTGACTAGCGGATACAATGAGCAGTTCTTC. This rearrangement joins TRBV5-4 to TRBJ2-1, with 9 bases aligning to TRBD2. The CDR3 has 15 amino acids. The J segment lost 4 bases and the V segment lost 1 base, leaving 3 bases of the junction unmatched. Germline CDR1 SGHNT, CDR2 YYREEE (reference sequence).

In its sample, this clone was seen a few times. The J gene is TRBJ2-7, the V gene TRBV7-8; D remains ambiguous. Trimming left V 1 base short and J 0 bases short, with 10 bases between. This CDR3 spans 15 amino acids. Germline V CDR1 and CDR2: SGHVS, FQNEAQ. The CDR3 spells CASSLVGSSSYEQYF. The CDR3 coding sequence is TGTGCCAGCAGCTTAGTGGGCTCCAGCTCCTACGAGCAGTACTTC.

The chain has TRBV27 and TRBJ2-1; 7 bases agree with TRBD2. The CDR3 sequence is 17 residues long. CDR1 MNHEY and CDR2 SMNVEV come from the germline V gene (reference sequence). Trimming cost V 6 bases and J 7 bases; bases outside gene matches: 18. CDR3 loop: CASSLRARLALMNEQFF. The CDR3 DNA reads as TGTGCCAGCAGCCTCCGAGCCAGACTAGCCCTAATGAATGAGCAGTTCTTC.